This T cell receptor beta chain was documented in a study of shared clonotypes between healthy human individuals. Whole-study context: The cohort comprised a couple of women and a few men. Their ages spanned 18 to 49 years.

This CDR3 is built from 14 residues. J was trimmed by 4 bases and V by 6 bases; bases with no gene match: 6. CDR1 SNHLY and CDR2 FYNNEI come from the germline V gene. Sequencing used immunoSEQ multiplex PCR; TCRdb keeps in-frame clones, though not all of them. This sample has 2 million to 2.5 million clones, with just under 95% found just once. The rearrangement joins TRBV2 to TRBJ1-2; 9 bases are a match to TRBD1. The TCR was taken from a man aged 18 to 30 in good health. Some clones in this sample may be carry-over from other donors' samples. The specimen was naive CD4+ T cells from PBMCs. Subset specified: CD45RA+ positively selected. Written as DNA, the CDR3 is TGTGCCAGCAGGTTGGGACAGGGAGGCTATGGCTACACCTTC. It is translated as CASRLGQGGYGYTF. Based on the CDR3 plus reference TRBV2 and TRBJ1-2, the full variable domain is EPEVTQTPSHQVTQMGQEVILRCVPISNHLYFYWYRQILGQKVEFLVSFYNNEISEKSEIFDDQFSVERPDGSNFTLKIRSTKLEDSAMYFCASRLGQGGYGYTFGSGTRLTVV.